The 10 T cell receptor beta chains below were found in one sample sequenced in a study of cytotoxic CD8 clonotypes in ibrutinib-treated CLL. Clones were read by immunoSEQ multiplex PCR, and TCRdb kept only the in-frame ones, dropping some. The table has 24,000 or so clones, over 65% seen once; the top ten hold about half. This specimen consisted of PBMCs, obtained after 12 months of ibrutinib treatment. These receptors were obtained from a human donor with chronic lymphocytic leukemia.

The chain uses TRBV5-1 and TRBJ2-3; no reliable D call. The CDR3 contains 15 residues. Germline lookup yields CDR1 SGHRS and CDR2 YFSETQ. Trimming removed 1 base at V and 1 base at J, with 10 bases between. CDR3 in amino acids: CASSLYGVGTDTQYF. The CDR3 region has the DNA TGCGCCAGCAGCTTGTATGGGGTCGGCACAGATACGCAGTATTTT.

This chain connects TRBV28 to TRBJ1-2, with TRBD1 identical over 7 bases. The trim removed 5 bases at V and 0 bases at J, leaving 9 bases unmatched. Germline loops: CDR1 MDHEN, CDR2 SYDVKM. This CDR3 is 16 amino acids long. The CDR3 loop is CASSIVWDSSNYGYTF. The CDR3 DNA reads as TGTGCCAGCAGTATAGTTTGGGACAGTTCTAACTATGGCTACACCTTC.

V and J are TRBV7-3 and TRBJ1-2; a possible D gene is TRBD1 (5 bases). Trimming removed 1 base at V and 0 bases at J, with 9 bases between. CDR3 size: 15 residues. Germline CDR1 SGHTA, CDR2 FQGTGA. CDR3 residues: CASSLNQGANYGYTF. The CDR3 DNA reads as TGTGCCAGCAGCTTAAACCAGGGCGCTAACTATGGCTACACCTTC.

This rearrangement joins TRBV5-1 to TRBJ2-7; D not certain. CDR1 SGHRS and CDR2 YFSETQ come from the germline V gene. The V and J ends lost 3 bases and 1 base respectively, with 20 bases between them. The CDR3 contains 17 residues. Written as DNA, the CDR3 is TGCGCCAGCAGCTCCTCCCTTATCACGTCCCCTTCCTACGAGCAGTACTTC. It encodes CASSSSLITSPSYEQYF.

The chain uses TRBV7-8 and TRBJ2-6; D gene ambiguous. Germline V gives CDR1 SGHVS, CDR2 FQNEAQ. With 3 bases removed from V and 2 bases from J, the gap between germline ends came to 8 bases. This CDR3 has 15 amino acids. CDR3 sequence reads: CASSFKGTGANVLTF. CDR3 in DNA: TGTGCCAGCAGCTTCAAGGGTACTGGGGCCAACGTCCTGACTTTC.

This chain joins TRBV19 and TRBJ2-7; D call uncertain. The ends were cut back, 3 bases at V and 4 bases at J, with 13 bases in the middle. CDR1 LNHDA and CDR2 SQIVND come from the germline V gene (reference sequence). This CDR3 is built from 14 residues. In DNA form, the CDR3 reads TGTGCCAGTAGTATTGGAGTCCTGCCATACGAGCAGTACTTC. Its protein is CASSIGVLPYEQYF.

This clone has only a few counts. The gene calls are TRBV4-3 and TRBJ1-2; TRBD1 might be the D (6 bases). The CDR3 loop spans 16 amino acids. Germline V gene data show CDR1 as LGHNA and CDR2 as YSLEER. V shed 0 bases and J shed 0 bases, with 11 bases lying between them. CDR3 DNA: TGCGCCAGCAGCCAAGAGCCCGGGACACCTAACTATGGCTACACCTTC. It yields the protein CASSQEPGTPNYGYTF.

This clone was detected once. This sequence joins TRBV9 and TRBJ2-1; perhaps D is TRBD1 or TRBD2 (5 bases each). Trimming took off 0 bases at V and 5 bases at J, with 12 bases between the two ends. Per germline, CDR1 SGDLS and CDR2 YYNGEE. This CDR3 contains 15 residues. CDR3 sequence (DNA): TGTGCCAGCAGCGTAGGAGGGGCCTTTAACAATGAGCAGTTCTTC. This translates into CASSVGGAFNNEQFF.

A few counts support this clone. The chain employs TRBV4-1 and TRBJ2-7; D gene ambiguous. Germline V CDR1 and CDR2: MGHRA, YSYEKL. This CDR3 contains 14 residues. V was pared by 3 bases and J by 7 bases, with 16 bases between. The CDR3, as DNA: TGCGCCAGCAGCCAGTACCAGGTGGGCACGGAGCAGTACTTC. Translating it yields CASSQYQVGTEQYF.

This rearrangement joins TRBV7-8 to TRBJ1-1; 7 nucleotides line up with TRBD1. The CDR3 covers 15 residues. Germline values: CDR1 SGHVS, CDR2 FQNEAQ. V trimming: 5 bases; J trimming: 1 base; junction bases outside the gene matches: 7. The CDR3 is CASSPGGAKNTEAFF. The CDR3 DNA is TGTGCCAGCAGCCCAGGGGGGGCGAAGAACACTGAAGCTTTCTTT.